These 17 T cell receptor beta chains originate from one sample sequenced in a study of blood T cell repertoires in COVID-19. This table comes from immunoSEQ multiplex PCR, and its TCRdb copy is limited to in-frame clones, with some not included. There are 250,000 to 350,000 clones in the sample; 75% to 90% occur only once, and over 2% lies in the top ten. The specimen sequenced was PBMCs or T cells enriched from blood (not recorded which). The receptors originated from a woman aged 18-30 years who had recovered from COVID-19.

The rearrangement uses TRBV6-6 and TRBJ2-1, with D possibly TRBD1 on 6 matching bases. Trimming pared 10 bases from V and 4 bases from J, leaving 8 bases between. This CDR3 has 11 amino acids. Germline-derived CDR1 and CDR2 are MNHNY and SVGAGI (reference sequence). Written as DNA, the CDR3 is TGTGCCACCGGACAGTACAATGAGCAGTTCTTC. Protein product: CATGQYNEQFF.

This chain's CDR3 is CASSQVVSLNTEAFF. CDR3 DNA sequence: TGTGCCAGCAGCCAAGTGGTCAGTTTGAACACTGAAGCTTTCTTT. The chain recombines TRBV3-1 (or the pseudogene TRBV3-2) with TRBJ1-1, with D unresolved. Germline lookup yields CDR1 LGHDT and CDR2 YNNKEL (reference sequence). This CDR3 has 15 residues. V was trimmed by 1 base and J by 0 bases, leaving 9 bases between them.

The rearrangement links TRBV10-3 to TRBJ2-1, with TRBD2 matching 14 bases. Germline CDR1 reads ENHRY; CDR2 reads SYGVKD. V shed 8 bases and J 4 bases; nucleotides not matched to a gene: 1. The CDR3 runs 14 residues. In DNA, the CDR3 is TGTGCCATCCGGACTAGCGGGGGGTACAATGAGCAGTTCTTC. This gives the protein CAIRTSGGYNEQFF.

V usage is TRBV7-8 and J usage is TRBJ1-2, with 12 bases that match TRBD1. The CDR3 is 14 residues long. V shed 6 bases and J 2 bases; nucleotides not matched to a gene: 1. CDR1 and CDR2 (germline): SGHVS, FQNEAQ. The DNA for the CDR3 is TGTGCCAGCAGGGGGACAGGGGGCAACTATGGCTACACCTTC. This sequence encodes CASRGTGGNYGYTF.

The chain joins TRBV28 to TRBJ1-2, with TRBD1 identical over 11 bases. The germline V gene has CDR1 MDHEN and CDR2 SYDVKM. The CDR3 loop spans 16 amino acids. The V segment lost 2 bases and the J segment 2 bases; nucleotides outside the gene matches: 4. DNA of the CDR3: TGTGCCAGCAGTTTACGCGGGACAGGGGGGAACTATGGCTACACCTTC. This sequence encodes CASSLRGTGGNYGYTF.

This rearrangement joins TRBV6-6 to TRBJ1-6; D may be TRBD1 (6 bases). The CDR3 spans 16 residues. V gave up 5 bases and J gave up 10 bases, with 21 bases separating them. The germline V gene has CDR1 MNHNY and CDR2 SVGAGI (reference sequence). The CDR3 sequence is CASSPLQTGNISPLHF. CDR3 sequence (DNA): TGTGCCAGCAGTCCGCTTCAAACAGGGAATATCTCACCCCTCCACTTT.

This chain joins TRBV3-1 (or the pseudogene TRBV3-2) and TRBJ1-6; unclear D gene. Germline lookup yields CDR1 LGHDT and CDR2 YNNKEL (reference sequence). This CDR3 contains 15 residues. V lost 3 bases and J lost 7, with 13 bases in between. The CDR3 bases are TGTGCCAGCAGCCAGATGGTTGGCCCCAATTCACCCCTCCACTTT. Amino acids: CASSQMVGPNSPLHF.

The chain combines TRBV5-1 with TRBJ2-7, with D tentatively TRBD2 (6 bases). The CDR3 totals 14 residues. Per the germline V gene, CDR1 is SGHRS and CDR2 is YFSETQ. Trimming stripped 0 bases from V and 6 bases from J, with 13 bases between. CDR3 DNA sequence: TGCGCCAGCAGCTTGGAGGTACTGGGGGGCGAGCAGTACTTC. Protein product: CASSLEVLGGEQYF.

The gene calls are TRBV6-2 or TRBV6-3 and TRBJ2-7; the match to TRBD2 covers 8 bases. The CDR3 length is 13 residues. Germline assignment: CDR1 MNHEY and CDR2 SVGEGT. V shed 5 bases, J shed 5 bases, and the junction held 5 bases outside the gene matches. CDR3 sequence (DNA): TGTGCCAGCAGTCCCCTGCGGGAGGACGAGCAGTACTTC. It translates to CASSPLREDEQYF.

This clone was found once. This chain joins TRBV6-5 and TRBJ1-2, with TRBD1 matching 12 bases. The V gene end was trimmed by 2 bases and the J gene end by 8 bases; junction bases not matched to a gene: 6. Germline V lookup: CDR1 MNHEY, CDR2 SVGAGI. This CDR3 spans 15 amino acids. Here the CDR3 DNA reads TGTGCCAGCAGTTACGGGACAGGGGGCGTCCGGGGCTACACCTTC. Translated, it gives CASSYGTGGVRGYTF.

This sequence joins TRBV18 and TRBJ1-3; D call uncertain. The CDR3 contains 16 residues. Germline CDR1 is KGHSH and CDR2 is LQKENI. V was shortened by 4 bases and J by 0 bases, with 13 bases between the two germline ends. CDR3 protein: CASSLSSPRSGNTIYF. The DNA for the CDR3 is TGTGCCAGCTCACTTTCTTCCCCGCGCTCTGGAAACACCATATATTTT. Together with reference TRBV18 and TRBJ1-3, the CDR3 gives the full variable domain: NAGVMQNPRHLVRRRGQEARLRCSPMKGHSHVYWYRQLPEEGLKFMVYLQKENIIDESGMPKERFSAEFPKEGPSILRIQQVVRGDSAAYFCASSLSSPRSGNTIYFGEGSWLTVV.

This chain uses TRBV9 with TRBJ1-1; no definite D call. CDR3 length: 9 amino acids. V shed 4 bases and J shed 8 bases, with 3 bases lying between them. Germline V gene data show CDR1 as SGDLS and CDR2 as YYNGEE. The CDR3 loop reads CASSPEAFF. DNA of the CDR3: TGTGCCAGCAGCCCGGAAGCTTTCTTT. The whole variable domain, filled in from reference TRBV9 and TRBJ1-1, reads DSGVTQTPKHLITATGQRVTLRCSPRSGDLSVYWYQQSLDQGLQFLIQYYNGEERAKGNILERFSAQQFPDLHSELNLSSLELGDSALYFCASSPEAFFGQGTRLTVV.

The CDR3, as DNA: TGTGCCAGCAGCTTAGTTTTACAGGGTCTATATGGCTACACCTTC. It translates to CASSLVLQGLYGYTF. The chain recombines TRBV7-2 with TRBJ1-2; possible D gene TRBD1, 6 bases. The length of the CDR3 is 15 residues. CDR1 SGHTA and CDR2 FQGNSA come from the germline V gene. Trimming stripped 1 base from V and 5 bases from J, with 14 bases between.

This clone has only a few counts. The genes are TRBV28 and TRBJ2-2, with unresolved D. Germline-derived CDR1 and CDR2 are MDHEN and SYDVKM. This CDR3 region has 16 residues. V lost 3 bases to trimming and J lost 2 bases, with 13 bases between them. This CDR3 reads CASSLARHPNTGELFF. For the CDR3, the DNA is TGTGCCAGCAGTTTGGCAAGACACCCTAACACCGGGGAGCTGTTTTTT.

The V gene is TRBV3-1 (or the pseudogene TRBV3-2), the J gene TRBJ1-2, with D hard to call. The length of the CDR3 is 14 residues. The germline V gene has CDR1 LGHDT and CDR2 YNNKEL (reference sequence). Trimming removed 6 bases at V and 8 bases at J, with 19 bases between. CDR3 nucleotides: TGTGCCAGCAGACCCGCAGTGGGCGGGCAAGGCTACACCTTC. It yields the protein CASRPAVGGQGYTF.

The CDR3 is CASSTLMGGAQPQHF. Written as DNA, the CDR3 is TGTGCCAGTAGTACCCTCATGGGGGGGGCTCAGCCCCAGCATTTT. V gene TRBV19 combines with J gene TRBJ1-5, with a weak D call TRBD1 (6 bases). Germline-derived CDR1 and CDR2 are LNHDA and SQIVND (reference sequence). The CDR3 is 15 amino acids. Trimming left V 4 bases short and J 6 bases short, with 16 bases between.

The chain couples TRBV29-1 to TRBJ2-1, with TRBD2 matching over 8 bases. The ends lost 4 bases at V and 2 bases at J; junction bases unmatched: 4. This CDR3 is built from 14 residues. CDR1 and CDR2 (germline): SQVTM, ANQGSEA. This chain's CDR3 is CSVGTGGPYNEQFF. CDR3 in DNA: TGCAGCGTTGGGACGGGGGGGCCCTACAATGAGCAGTTCTTC.